Here is one T cell receptor beta chain with its context. The sample originates from a study of blood T cell repertoires in COVID-19. As for the study in general: Sites in the United States, Italy and Spain provided acute and convalescent COVID-19 samples.

Method: immunoSEQ multiplex PCR; TCRdb's copy keeps in-frame clones and lacks some. Of 140,000 to 150,000 clones listed, around 84% were seen once; the top ten hold less than 6%. Germline CDR1 and CDR2: SGHTA and FQGNSA. The CDR3 runs to 13 residues. Germline trimming cut 9 bases from V and 7 bases from J; bases unmatched to any gene: 9. This chain joins TRBV7-2 and TRBJ2-3; 8 nucleotides match TRBD1. The sequence derives from a woman in her forties or fifties who had been exposed to COVID-19. Input material: PBMCs or T cells enriched from blood (not recorded which). In nucleotides, the CDR3 is TGTGCCAGTGGACAGGGTGCTCGGAATACGCAGTATTTT. It codes for CASGQGARNTQYF. Complete variable domain (other parts from reference TRBV7-2 and TRBJ2-3): GAGVSQSPSNKVTEKGKDVELRCDPISGHTALYWYRQSLGQGLEFLIYFQGNSAPDKSGLPSDRFSAERTGGSVSTLTIQRTQQEDSAVYLCASGQGARNTQYFGPGTRLTVL.